This entry features one T cell receptor beta chain sequence. Antigen unknown. Per germline, CDR1 SGHTA and CDR2 FQGTGA. The CDR3 totals 16 residues. Trimming took 0 bases from V and 6 from J, leaving 17 bases between them. TCRdb's table, derived via immunoSEQ multiplex PCR, lists solely in-frame clones and lacks some. The sample shows around 100,000 clones, around 92% of them seen only once. This sample is drawn from a study of siplizumab effects on memory and regulatory T cells. Study outcomes and limitations: The study found that mappable alloreactive CD4+ clones averaged around 69% Treg-derived with siplizumab and approximately 28% in controls. The naive T cell population seemed more diverse than memory cells and seemed a major contributor to the alloresponse.

The sample consisted of CD4+ T cells sorted from blood. The gene calls are TRBV7-3 and TRBJ1-2, with D possibly matching TRBD1 (6 bases). The sequence was collected from a human donor in good health. Some clones in this sample may be carry-over from other donors' samples. This chain's CDR3 is CASSLTRTDRMDGYTF. The CDR3 DNA follows: TGTGCCAGCAGCTTAACCCGGACAGATCGAATGGATGGCTACACCTTC.